This T cell receptor (beta chain) appears in the sequencing data of a study of shared clonotypes between healthy human individuals. Looked up from germline, CDR1 is GTSNPN and CDR2 is SVGIG (reference sequence). The CDR3 contains 12 residues. Deletions cut 1 base from V and 2 bases from J, with 6 bases between. The repertoire was sequenced with immunoSEQ multiplex PCR; TCRdb's copy has only in-frame clones and lacks some. In the table there are more than 2 million clones, under 97% of which are singletons. Study results and caveats: Compared with clonotypes that all four donors shared, non-shared clonotypes had lower generation probabilities. Sharing across a few donors was seen in around 5% of naive CD4 clonotypes.

About this clone: Its target is not known.

The chain is built from TRBV30 and TRBJ2-7; D not resolved. Sequencing used naive CD4+ T cells sorted from blood. Subset here: CD45RA+ positively selected. This sequence was found in a man younger than 35 in good health. The CDR3 spells CAWSGRTYEQYF. The CDR3 DNA sequence: TGTGCCTGGAGTGGCAGGACCTACGAGCAGTACTTC. Looking up the rest from reference TRBV30 and TRBJ2-7 gives the full variable domain: SQTIHQWPATLVQPVGSPLSLECTVEGTSNPNLYWYRQAAGRGLQLLFYSVGIGQISSEVPQNLSASRPQDRQFILSSKKLLLSDSGFYLCAWSGRTYEQYFGPGTRLTVT.